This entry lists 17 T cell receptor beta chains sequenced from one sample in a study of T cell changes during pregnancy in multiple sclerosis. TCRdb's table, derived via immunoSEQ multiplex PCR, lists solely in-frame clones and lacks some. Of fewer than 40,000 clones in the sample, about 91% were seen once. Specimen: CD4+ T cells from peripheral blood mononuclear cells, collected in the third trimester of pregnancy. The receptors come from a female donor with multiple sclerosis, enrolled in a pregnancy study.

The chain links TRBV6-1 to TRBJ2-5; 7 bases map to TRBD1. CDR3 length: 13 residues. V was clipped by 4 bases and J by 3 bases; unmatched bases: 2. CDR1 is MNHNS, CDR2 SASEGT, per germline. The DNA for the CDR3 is TGTGCCAGCAGTGTTACAGGGGAAGAGACCCAGTACTTC. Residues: CASSVTGEETQYF.

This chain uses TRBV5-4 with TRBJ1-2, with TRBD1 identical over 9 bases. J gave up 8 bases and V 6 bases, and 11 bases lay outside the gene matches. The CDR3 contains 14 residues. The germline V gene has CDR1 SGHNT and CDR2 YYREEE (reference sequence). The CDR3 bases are TGTGCCAGCACACCACCGGGACAGGGTGCCGGCTACACCTTC. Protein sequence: CASTPPGQGAGYTF.

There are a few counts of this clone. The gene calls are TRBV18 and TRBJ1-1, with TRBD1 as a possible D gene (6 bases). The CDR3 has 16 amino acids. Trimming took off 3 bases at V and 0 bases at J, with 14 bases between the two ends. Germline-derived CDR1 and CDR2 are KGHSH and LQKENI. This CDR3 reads CASSPRQVQMNTEAFF. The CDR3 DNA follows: TGTGCCAGCTCACCCCGACAGGTACAGATGAACACTGAAGCTTTCTTT.

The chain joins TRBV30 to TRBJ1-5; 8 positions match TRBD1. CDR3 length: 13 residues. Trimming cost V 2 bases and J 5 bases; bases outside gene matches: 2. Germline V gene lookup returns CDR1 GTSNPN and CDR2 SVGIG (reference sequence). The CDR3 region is CAWSLQGDQPQHF. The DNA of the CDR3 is TGTGCCTGGAGTCTACAGGGGGATCAGCCCCAGCATTTT.

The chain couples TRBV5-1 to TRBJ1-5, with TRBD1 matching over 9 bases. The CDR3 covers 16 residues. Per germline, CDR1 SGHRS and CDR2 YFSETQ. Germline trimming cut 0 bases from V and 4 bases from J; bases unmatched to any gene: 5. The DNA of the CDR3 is TGCGCCAGCAGCTTGGGCGGGACAGGGCGAAATCAGCCCCAGCATTTT. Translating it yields CASSLGGTGRNQPQHF.

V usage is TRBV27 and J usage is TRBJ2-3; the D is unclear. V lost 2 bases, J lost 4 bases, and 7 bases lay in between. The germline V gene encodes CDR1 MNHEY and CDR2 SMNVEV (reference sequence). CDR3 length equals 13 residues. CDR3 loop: CASSLTSADTQYF. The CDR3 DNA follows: TGTGCCAGCAGTTTAACAAGCGCAGATACGCAGTATTTT.

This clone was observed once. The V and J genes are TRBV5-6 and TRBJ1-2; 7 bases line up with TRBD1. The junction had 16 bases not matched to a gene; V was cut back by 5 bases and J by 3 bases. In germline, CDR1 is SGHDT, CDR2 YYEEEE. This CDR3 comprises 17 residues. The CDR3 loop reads CASRPSLGGVRDYGYTF. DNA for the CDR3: TGTGCCAGCAGGCCCTCCTTAGGGGGCGTAAGAGACTATGGCTACACCTTC.

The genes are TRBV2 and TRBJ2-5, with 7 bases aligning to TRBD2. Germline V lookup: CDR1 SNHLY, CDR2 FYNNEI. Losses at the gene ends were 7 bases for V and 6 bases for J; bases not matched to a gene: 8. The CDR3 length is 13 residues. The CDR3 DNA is TGTGCCAGCATGGGGGGGTTTACACAGACCCAGTACTTC. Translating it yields CASMGGFTQTQYF.

CDR3 sequence reads: CASSVRPSGQGANEQYF. CDR3 coding DNA: TGTGCCAGCAGCGTAAGACCCTCGGGACAGGGGGCGAACGAGCAGTACTTC. The V gene is TRBV11-2, the J gene TRBJ2-7; 12 nucleotides agree with TRBD1. The ends lost 5 bases at V and 5 bases at J; junction bases unmatched: 13. The CDR3 has 17 amino acids. CDR1 and CDR2 from the germline V gene are SGHAT and FQNNGV.

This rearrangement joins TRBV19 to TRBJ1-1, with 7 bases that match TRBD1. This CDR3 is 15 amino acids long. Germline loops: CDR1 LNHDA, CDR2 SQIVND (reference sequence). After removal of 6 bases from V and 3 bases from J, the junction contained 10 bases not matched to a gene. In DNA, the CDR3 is TGTGCCAGTAGACTTAACAGGGGATTGGACACTGAAGCTTTCTTT. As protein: CASRLNRGLDTEAFF.

In DNA form, the CDR3 reads TGTGCCAGCAGTTCCCCGTACACTGAAGCTTTCTTT. This translates into CASSSPYTEAFF. The V gene is TRBV6-5, the J gene TRBJ1-1, with D unclear. The CDR3 totals 12 residues. CDR1 and CDR2 (germline): MNHEY, SVGAGI. V lost 4 bases, J lost 3 bases, and 6 bases lay in between.

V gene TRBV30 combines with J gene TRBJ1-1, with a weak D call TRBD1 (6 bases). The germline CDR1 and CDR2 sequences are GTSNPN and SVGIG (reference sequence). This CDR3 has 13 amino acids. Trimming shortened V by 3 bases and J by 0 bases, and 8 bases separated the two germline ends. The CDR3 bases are TGTGCCTGGAGGGGGGCTTTGAACACTGAAGCTTTCTTT. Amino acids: CAWRGALNTEAFF. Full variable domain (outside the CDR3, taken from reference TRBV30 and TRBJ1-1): SQTIHQWPATLVQPVGSPLSLECTVEGTSNPNLYWYRQAAGRGLQLLFYSVGIGQISSEVPQNLSASRPQDRQFILSSKKLLLSDSGFYLCAWRGALNTEAFFGQGTRLTVV.

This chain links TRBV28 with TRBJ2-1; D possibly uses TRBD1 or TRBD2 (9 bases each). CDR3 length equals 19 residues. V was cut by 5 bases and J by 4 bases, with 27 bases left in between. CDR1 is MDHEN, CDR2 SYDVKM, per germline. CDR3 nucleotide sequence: TGTGCCAGCAGTCCGGGGACAGGGAGGAAAGCGGGAGGTTACAATGAGCAGTTCTTC. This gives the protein CASSPGTGRKAGGYNEQFF. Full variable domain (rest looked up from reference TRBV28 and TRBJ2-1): DVKVTQSSRYLVKRTGEKVFLECVQDMDHENMFWYRQDPGLGLRLIYFSYDVKMKEKGDIPEGYSVSREKKERFSLILESASTNQTSMYLCASSPGTGRKAGGYNEQFFGPGTRLTVL.

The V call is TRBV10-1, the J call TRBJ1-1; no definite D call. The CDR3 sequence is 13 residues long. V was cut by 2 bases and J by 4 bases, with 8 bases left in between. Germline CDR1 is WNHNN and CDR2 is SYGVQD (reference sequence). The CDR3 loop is CASSEAGTTEAFF. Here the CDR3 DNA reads TGCGCCAGCAGTGAGGCGGGTACCACTGAAGCTTTCTTT.

The CDR3 nucleotides read TGCAGCGTTGAAGGGGGAGGCTATGGCTACACCTTC. Its translation is CSVEGGGYGYTF. V and J are TRBV29-1 and TRBJ1-2; D unclear. There are 12 residues in the CDR3. V was pared by 1 base and J by 4 bases, with 7 bases between. From germline, CDR1 is SQVTM and CDR2 ANQGSEA.

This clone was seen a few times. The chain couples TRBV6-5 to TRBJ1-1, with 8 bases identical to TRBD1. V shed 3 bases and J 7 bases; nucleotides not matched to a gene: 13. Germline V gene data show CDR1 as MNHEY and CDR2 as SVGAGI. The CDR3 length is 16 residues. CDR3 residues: CASSYVGPGQEGEAFF. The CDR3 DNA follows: TGTGCCAGCAGTTATGTAGGTCCGGGACAGGAGGGTGAAGCTTTCTTT.

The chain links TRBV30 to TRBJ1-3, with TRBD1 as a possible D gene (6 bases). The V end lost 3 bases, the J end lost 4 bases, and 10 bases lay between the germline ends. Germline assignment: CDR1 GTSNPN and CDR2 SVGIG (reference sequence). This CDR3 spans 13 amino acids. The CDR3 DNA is TGTGCCTGGAGCCTCGGACAGGGAAACACCATATATTTT. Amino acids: CAWSLGQGNTIYF. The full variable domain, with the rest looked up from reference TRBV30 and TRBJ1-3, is SQTIHQWPATLVQPVGSPLSLECTVEGTSNPNLYWYRQAAGRGLQLLFYSVGIGQISSEVPQNLSASRPQDRQFILSSKKLLLSDSGFYLCAWSLGQGNTIYFGEGSWLTVV.